This is a list of T cell receptor beta chains from one sample in a study of shared clonotypes between healthy human individuals. Here immunoSEQ multiplex PCR was the method, and the copy in TCRdb shows in-frame clones only, minus some. The sample includes 700,000 to 950,000 clones, 90% to 98% seen only once; the top ten take over 0.2%. Sequenced: naive CD8+ T cells sorted from blood. These receptors were collected from a young man in good health. Each CDR3 is given with its conserved first and last residue. A D gene is named only where the DNA matches it firmly. Only some rows state a clone size, as once, few, many or a class for expanded clones.

D gene	V gene	clone size	J gene	CDR3 DNA	CDR3 protein
-	TRBV7-9	-	TRBJ1-1	TGTGCCAGCAGCTCTCCAACGGGTCGCGCTGAAGCTTTCTTT	CASSSPTGRAEAFF
-	TRBV10-2	-	TRBJ1-1	TGCGCCAGCATTCATGACATGAACACTGAAGCTTTCTTT	CASIHDMNTEAFF
-	TRBV6-6	-	TRBJ2-1	TGTGCCAGCAGTTACTCTGGACAGCGTTCCTACAATGAGCAGTTCTTC	CASSYSGQRSYNEQFF
TRBD1	TRBV2	-	TRBJ2-6	TGTGCCAGCAAGGGACAGGGGATCTCTGGGGCCAACGTCCTGACTTTC	CASKGQGISGANVLTF
-	TRBV11-2	-	TRBJ2-1	TGTGCCAGCAGCCCGGAAGGGCACCCCAATGAGCAGTTCTTC	CASSPEGHPNEQFF
-	TRBV5-4	-	TRBJ2-7	TGTGCCAGCAGCTTCGGCACGACGTACGAGCAGTACTTC	CASSFGTTYEQYF
-	TRBV27	once	TRBJ2-7	TGTGCCAGCAGACTATCGGGACTTGGGAACTACGAGCAGTACTTC	CASRLSGLGNYEQYF
TRBD2	TRBV7-8	-	TRBJ2-1	TGTGCCAGCAGTTCCCCTAGCGGGCCCTACAATGAGCAGTTCTTC	CASSSPSGPYNEQFF
TRBD1	TRBV4-3	-	TRBJ2-7	TGCGCCAGCAGCCAAGATAGAACGGGACAGGTCTACGAGCAGTACTTC	CASSQDRTGQVYEQYF
-	TRBV7-8	-	TRBJ2-7	TGTGCCAGCAGCTATAGACCGGGGGCCTACCTCTCCTACGAGCAGTACTTC	CASSYRPGAYLSYEQYF
-	TRBV27	-	TRBJ2-4	TGTGCCAGCAGTTGGCAACGGACAAACATTCAGTACTTC	CASSWQRTNIQYF
-	TRBV4-1	few	TRBJ2-2	TGCGCCAGCAGCCAAGTGGGGTCCGGGGAGCTGTTTTTT	CASSQVGSGELFF
TRBD2	TRBV13	once	TRBJ2-1	TGTGCCAGCAGATTAGGCCTAGCGGGAGACGGTGAGCAGTTCTTC	CASRLGLAGDGEQFF
-	TRBV2	-	TRBJ2-7	TGTGCCAGCAGTGAAGAGGTAGGGCGTGCCTACGAGCAGTACTTC	CASSEEVGRAYEQYF
-	TRBV28	-	TRBJ2-7	TGTGCCAGCAGCCGATCGGACATCTCCTACGAGCAGTACTTC	CASSRSDISYEQYF
TRBD1	TRBV2	-	TRBJ2-7	TGTGCCAGCACGAGGGACAGCTACGAGCAGTACTTC	CASTRDSYEQYF
-	TRBV12-5	-	TRBJ2-5	TGTGCTAGTGGTTTGGACCCAACAGGGCAAGAGACCCAGTACTTC	CASGLDPTGQETQYF